The T cell receptor beta chain under discussion was sequenced for a study of blood T cell repertoires in COVID-19. Study-wide background: Sources were T cells, B-cell-depleted T cells, or PBMCs; the material itself was cDNA or gDNA.

The CDR3 spans 13 residues. The V segment lost 5 bases and the J segment 6 bases; nucleotides outside the gene matches: 2. CDR1 is SGHDT and CDR2 is YYEEEE in the germline V gene. Followed longitudinally, the Seattle patients had been enrolled during active infection. Sequenced by immunoSEQ multiplex PCR; TCRdb stores in-frame clones only, minus some. The table has about 200,000 clones, 79% seen once. V is TRBV5-6 and J is TRBJ2-2, with 9 bases matching TRBD1. The sequencing input was peripheral blood. This receptor was identified in a woman between 35 and 50 years old with COVID-19, enrolled during active disease. The CDR3 DNA follows: TGTGCCAGCAGAACAGGGGGCGCCGGGGAGCTGTTTTTT. Its translation: CASRTGGAGELFF. Full variable domain (outside the CDR3, taken from reference TRBV5-6 and TRBJ2-2): DAGVTQSPTHLIKTRGQQVTLRCSPKSGHDTVSWYQQALGQGPQFIFQYYEEEERQRGNFPDRFSGHQFPNYSSELNVNALLLGDSALYLCASRTGGAGELFFGEGSRLTVL.